This is a list of T cell receptor beta chains from one sample in a study of control samples from healthy donors and cancer patients. The method was immunoSEQ multiplex PCR; TCRdb's version includes in-frame clones alone and lacks a portion of them. Among around 100,000 clones listed, approximately 90% were seen once. Sample: PBMCs. The receptor source for this set is a man between 60 and 70 years old with lung cancer. Each CDR3 is given with its conserved first and last residue. Fields, in order: clone size, V gene, D gene, J gene, CDR3 protein, CDR3 DNA. D genes are given only for firm matches. Size values are once, few and many counts, or a class for expanded clones, and some rows have none.

clone size: .
V gene: TRBV5-1
D gene: .
J gene: TRBJ2-5
CDR3 protein: CASSRGATQETQYF
CDR3 DNA: TGCGCCAGCAGCCGTGGGGCTACCCAAGAGACCCAGTACTTC

clone size: .
V gene: TRBV27
D gene: TRBD2
J gene: TRBJ2-1
CDR3 protein: CASTMRGGSEQFF
CDR3 DNA: TGTGCCAGCACGATGCGGGGGGGCAGTGAGCAGTTCTTC

clone size: .
V gene: TRBV18
D gene: .
J gene: TRBJ2-1
CDR3 protein: CASSPSGQPLSSYNEQFF
CDR3 DNA: TGTGCCAGCTCTCCTTCGGGCCAGCCCCTAAGCTCCTACAATGAGCAGTTCTTC

clone size: .
V gene: TRBV6-4
D gene: .
J gene: TRBJ1-2
CDR3 protein: CASSDSGRSYGYTF
CDR3 DNA: TGTGCCAGCAGTGACTCTGGCAGGAGCTATGGCTACACCTTC

clone size: .
V gene: TRBV3-1/TRBV3-2
D gene: .
J gene: TRBJ1-1
CDR3 protein: CASSQVVGGAEAFF
CDR3 DNA: TGTGCCAGCAGCCAAGTGGTGGGAGGGGCTGAAGCTTTCTTT

clone size: .
V gene: TRBV2
D gene: .
J gene: TRBJ2-4
CDR3 protein: CASSDTGSMDIQYF
CDR3 DNA: TGTGCCAGCAGTGATACAGGGTCCATGGACATTCAGTACTTC

clone size: .
V gene: TRBV12-5
D gene: TRBD1
J gene: TRBJ2-7
CDR3 protein: CASGSFGTANEQYF
CDR3 DNA: TGTGCTAGTGGTTCGTTCGGGACAGCAAACGAGCAGTACTTC

clone size: .
V gene: TRBV6-2/TRBV6-3
D gene: .
J gene: TRBJ1-5
CDR3 protein: CASSYGGSGNQPQHF
CDR3 DNA: TGTGCCAGCAGTTACGGAGGCAGTGGAAATCAGCCCCAGCATTTT

clone size: once
V gene: TRBV5-1
D gene: .
J gene: TRBJ2-3
CDR3 protein: CASSLTSSSTDTQYF
CDR3 DNA: TGCGCCAGCAGCTTGACTAGCTCTAGCACAGATACGCAGTATTTT

clone size: once
V gene: TRBV18
D gene: .
J gene: TRBJ1-4
CDR3 protein: CASSLRGGREKLFF
CDR3 DNA: TGTGCCAGCTCACTGAGGGGGGGACGTGAAAAACTGTTTTTT

clone size: .
V gene: TRBV9
D gene: TRBD1
J gene: TRBJ1-1
CDR3 protein: CASSRTGPNTEAFF
CDR3 DNA: TGTGCCAGCAGCCGGACAGGGCCGAACACTGAAGCTTTCTTT

clone size: .
V gene: TRBV5-8
D gene: TRBD1
J gene: TRBJ1-5
CDR3 protein: CASKGDRVSNQPQHF
CDR3 DNA: TGTGCCAGCAAAGGGGACAGGGTTAGCAATCAGCCCCAGCATTTT

clone size: few
V gene: TRBV5-1
D gene: .
J gene: TRBJ2-7
CDR3 protein: CASSLSGGSRYEQYF
CDR3 DNA: TGCGCCAGCAGCTTGTCGGGGGGCTCTCGGTACGAGCAGTACTTC

clone size: .
V gene: TRBV9
D gene: TRBD2
J gene: TRBJ2-2
CDR3 protein: CASSVKRGINTGELFF
CDR3 DNA: TGTGCCAGCAGCGTCAAGCGGGGGATCAACACCGGGGAGCTGTTTTTT

clone size: .
V gene: TRBV5-6
D gene: TRBD1
J gene: TRBJ1-6
CDR3 protein: CASSLLQGVNSPLHF
CDR3 DNA: TGTGCCAGCAGCTTGCTCCAGGGGGTCAATTCACCCCTCCACTTT

clone size: .
V gene: TRBV11-3
D gene: .
J gene: TRBJ2-3
CDR3 protein: CASSLGRGIPDTQYF
CDR3 DNA: TGTGCCAGCAGCTTAGGCAGGGGTATCCCAGATACGCAGTATTTT

clone size: .
V gene: TRBV29-1
D gene: TRBD1
J gene: TRBJ1-2
CDR3 protein: CSVEGGRGLGDYGYTF
CDR3 DNA: TGCAGCGTTGAGGGAGGCAGGGGGCTCGGGGACTATGGCTACACCTTC

clone size: once
V gene: TRBV5-1
D gene: .
J gene: TRBJ1-2
CDR3 protein: CASSFSEGGNYGYTF
CDR3 DNA: TGCGCCAGCAGCTTTTCGGAGGGAGGAAACTATGGCTACACCTTC

clone size: .
V gene: TRBV18
D gene: .
J gene: TRBJ1-5
CDR3 protein: CASSPWSNQPQHF
CDR3 DNA: TGTGCCAGCTCACCTTGGTCCAATCAGCCCCAGCATTTT

clone size: .
V gene: TRBV5-5
D gene: .
J gene: TRBJ2-3
CDR3 protein: CASSLWGGPLTDTQYF
CDR3 DNA: TGTGCCAGCAGCTTGTGGGGGGGGCCCCTTACAGATACGCAGTATTTT

clone size: .
V gene: TRBV15
D gene: .
J gene: TRBJ1-4
CDR3 protein: CATSRALNEKLFF
CDR3 DNA: TGTGCCACCAGCAGAGCCTTGAATGAAAAACTGTTTTTT

clone size: .
V gene: TRBV13
D gene: .
J gene: TRBJ1-4
CDR3 protein: CASSLGTGPNEKLFF
CDR3 DNA: TGTGCCAGCAGCTTAGGTACAGGGCCAAATGAAAAACTGTTTTTT